This T cell receptor (beta chain) was obtained from a study of T cell responses to AZD1222 COVID-19 vaccine. Findings and limits, study-wide: Nearly half of the spike-specific TCRs reportedly recognize variant regions that carry no mutations. There were mostly white British donors and more females than males, and clonal diversity was possibly underestimated.

A remark on this clone: The target antigen is unknown.

V shed 2 bases, J shed 7 bases, and the junction held 5 bases outside the gene matches. The CDR3 has 14 residues. Germline V CDR1 and CDR2: SGHTA, FQGNSA. Clones were read by immunoSEQ multiplex PCR, and TCRdb kept only the in-frame ones, dropping some. The table lists about 94,000 clones, around 89% of them singletons. The sequence was obtained from an adult who received the AZD1222 COVID-19 vaccine. The rearrangement uses TRBV7-2 and TRBJ2-4; 7 positions match TRBD1. The source was peripheral blood, collected 28 days after the second AZD1222 dose. The CDR3 nucleotides are TGTGCCAGCAGCTTACTAGGGGGCCGGAACATTCAGTACTTC. Translated, it gives CASSLLGGRNIQYF.